This is a list of T cell receptor beta chains from one sample in a study of blood T cell repertoires in COVID-19. Repertoires were generated with immunoSEQ multiplex PCR, while TCRdb's copy carries only in-frame clones and drops some. The top ten clones hold 3% to 4% of a sample with around 81,000 clones, roughly 80% of them seen once. Material: peripheral blood. The receptors come from a man aged 50 to 60 with acute or convalescent COVID-19. CDR3s include the opening cysteine and the closing phenylalanine or tryptophan. The order of the fields is CDR3 length, V gene, D gene, clone size, J gene, CDR3 protein, CDR3 DNA. D genes are given only for firm matches. Only some rows state a clone size, as once, few, many or a class for expanded clones.

>14|TRBV10-3|NA|NA|TRBJ2-5
CASGVRGAEETQYF
TGTGCCTCAGGGGTGAGGGGCGCGGAAGAGACCCAGTACTTC
>14|TRBV5-6|NA|NA|TRBJ1-3
CASTQGLRGNTIYF
TGTGCCAGCACCCAGGGTTTGAGAGGAAACACCATATATTTT
>14|TRBV18|TRBD1|NA|TRBJ2-3
CASSRGQGTDTQYF
TGTGCCAGCTCGCGCGGACAGGGAACAGATACGCAGTATTTT
>12|TRBV19|NA|NA|TRBJ2-2
CASSTQRGGLFF
TGTGCCAGTAGTACCCAAAGGGGTGGGCTGTTTTTT
>15|TRBV9|TRBD1|once|TRBJ1-6
CASSVGTGGSSPLHF
TGTGCCAGCAGCGTAGGGACAGGGGGCTCATCACCCCTCCACTTT
>12|TRBV5-1|NA|few|TRBJ2-7
CASSMDSYEQYF
TGCGCCAGCAGCATGGACAGCTACGAGCAGTACTTC
>15|TRBV27|TRBD1|once|TRBJ2-1
CASSPRTGRWNEQFF
TGTGCCAGCAGTCCCCGGACAGGGAGGTGGAATGAGCAGTTCTTC
>15|TRBV6-5|TRBD2|few|TRBJ2-1
CASKIAGDGVNEQFF
TGTGCCAGCAAAATAGCGGGAGACGGGGTCAATGAGCAGTTCTTC
>14|TRBV2|TRBD2|NA|TRBJ2-1
CAGGGLAASNEQFF
TGTGCCGGGGGGGGACTAGCGGCATCTAATGAGCAGTTCTTC
>15|TRBV27|TRBD1|NA|TRBJ1-3
CASGRTGTSGNTIYF
TGTGCCAGCGGGCGGACAGGCACCTCTGGAAACACCATATATTTT
>15|TRBV6-2/TRBV6-3|TRBD2|NA|TRBJ2-3
CASTPGGRGTDTQYF
TGTGCCAGCACCCCGGGAGGTCGAGGGACAGATACGCAGTATTTT
>17|TRBV7-8|NA|NA|TRBJ2-4
CASSLTQGGVAKNIQYF
TGTGCCAGCAGCTTAACACAGGGCGGTGTGGCCAAAAACATTCAGTACTTC
>14|TRBV19|TRBD1|NA|TRBJ1-2
CASRSGQGAYGYTF
TGTGCCAGTAGATCGGGACAGGGAGCCTATGGCTACACCTTC
>16|TRBV7-2|NA|NA|TRBJ2-6
CASSFGVNPGANVLTF
TGTGCCAGCAGCTTCGGAGTGAACCCCGGGGCCAACGTCCTGACTTTC
>14|TRBV2|TRBD2|NA|TRBJ2-5
CASSEGTSAKTQYF
TGTGCCAGCAGTGAGGGGACTAGCGCCAAGACCCAGTACTTC
>17|TRBV18|NA|NA|TRBJ1-1
CASSTTVPQGSDTEAFF
TGTGCCAGCTCAACAACGGTACCACAGGGATCGGACACTGAAGCTTTCTTT
>12|TRBV9|NA|NA|TRBJ2-7
CASSALLGEQYF
TGTGCCAGCAGCGCATTACTAGGGGAGCAGTACTTC
>15|TRBV7-9|NA|once|TRBJ1-4
CASSLTREANEKLFF
TGTGCCAGCAGCTTAACCAGGGAAGCTAATGAAAAACTGTTTTTT
>15|TRBV30|NA|NA|TRBJ2-5
CAWRSQTVSWETQYF
TGTGCCTGGAGGTCCCAGACAGTTTCGTGGGAGACCCAGTACTTC
>15|TRBV5-1|TRBD1|NA|TRBJ2-3
CASVRGQFGSDTQYF
TGCGCCAGCGTTAGGGGGCAATTTGGCTCAGATACGCAGTATTTT
>16|TRBV6-5|TRBD2|NA|TRBJ2-3
CASSYEGGGTIYTQYF
TGTGCCAGCAGTTACGAGGGCGGGGGGACCATTTATACGCAGTATTTT
>15|TRBV28|TRBD1|NA|TRBJ1-5
CASSTQTGGSQPQHF
TGTGCCAGCAGTACCCAGACAGGGGGCAGCCAGCCCCAGCATTTT
>15|TRBV19|NA|NA|TRBJ1-4
CASNRGTRVTEELFF
TGTGCCAGTAATCGGGGGACTCGGGTAACGGAAGAACTGTTTTTT
>14|TRBV11-3|NA|NA|TRBJ2-7
CASSLDGGVDEQYF
TGTGCCAGCAGCTTAGATGGAGGGGTTGACGAGCAGTACTTC
>15|TRBV5-1|TRBD1|NA|TRBJ1-1
CASSYRGEGNTEAFF
TGCGCCAGCAGCTACAGGGGAGAGGGGAACACTGAAGCTTTCTTT
>13|TRBV5-1|NA|NA|TRBJ2-7
CASSSAGTYEQYF
TGCGCCAGCAGCTCGGCGGGGACCTACGAGCAGTACTTC
>13|TRBV4-3|NA|NA|TRBJ2-7
CASSQEYMYEQYF
TGCGCCAGCAGCCAAGAGTACATGTACGAGCAGTACTTC
>15|TRBV6-5|TRBD1|few|TRBJ2-1
CASLPGTGGRNEQFF
TGTGCCAGCCTTCCCGGGACAGGGGGCAGGAATGAGCAGTTCTTC
>13|TRBV7-6|NA|NA|TRBJ1-6
CASSQDRGSPLHF
TGTGCCAGCAGTCAGGACAGAGGGTCACCCCTCCACTTT
>14|TRBV6-5|NA|NA|TRBJ2-4
CASSSPGPKNIQYF
TGTGCCAGCAGTTCCCCAGGTCCCAAAAACATTCAGTACTTC
>14|TRBV11-2|NA|few|TRBJ2-7
CASSLGPLAGEQYF
TGTGCCAGCAGCTTAGGCCCCCTCGCAGGCGAGCAGTACTTC
>13|TRBV10-3|NA|NA|TRBJ1-1
CAISGQLNTEAFF
TGTGCCATCAGTGGGCAGTTGAACACTGAAGCTTTCTTT
>14|TRBV7-2|TRBD1|NA|TRBJ1-2
CASSAGTGGTSYTF
TGTGCCAGCAGCGCGGGGACAGGAGGTACCAGCTACACCTTC
>15|TRBV5-6|NA|NA|TRBJ1-4
CASSLIQATNEKLFF
TGTGCCAGCAGCTTGATTCAGGCAACTAATGAAAAACTGTTTTTT
>16|TRBV7-2|NA|few|TRBJ2-2
CASSLGIGGRTGELFF
TGTGCCAGCAGCTTAGGTATAGGGGGTAGAACCGGGGAGCTGTTTTTT
>14|TRBV6-2/TRBV6-3|NA|NA|TRBJ2-7
CASSFRGSQHEQYF
TGTGCCAGCAGTTTTCGGGGTTCCCAACACGAGCAGTACTTC
>13|TRBV2|TRBD1|NA|TRBJ1-2
CASPGQLSYGYTF
TGTGCCAGCCCGGGACAGTTGAGCTATGGCTACACCTTC
>14|TRBV3-1/TRBV3-2|TRBD2|NA|TRBJ2-1
CASSLGLAYNEQFF
TGTGCCAGCAGCCTTGGACTAGCTTACAATGAGCAGTTCTTC
>14|TRBV5-1|TRBD1|NA|TRBJ1-1
CASRVGQGALEAFF
TGCGCCAGCAGAGTGGGACAGGGGGCTCTTGAAGCTTTCTTT